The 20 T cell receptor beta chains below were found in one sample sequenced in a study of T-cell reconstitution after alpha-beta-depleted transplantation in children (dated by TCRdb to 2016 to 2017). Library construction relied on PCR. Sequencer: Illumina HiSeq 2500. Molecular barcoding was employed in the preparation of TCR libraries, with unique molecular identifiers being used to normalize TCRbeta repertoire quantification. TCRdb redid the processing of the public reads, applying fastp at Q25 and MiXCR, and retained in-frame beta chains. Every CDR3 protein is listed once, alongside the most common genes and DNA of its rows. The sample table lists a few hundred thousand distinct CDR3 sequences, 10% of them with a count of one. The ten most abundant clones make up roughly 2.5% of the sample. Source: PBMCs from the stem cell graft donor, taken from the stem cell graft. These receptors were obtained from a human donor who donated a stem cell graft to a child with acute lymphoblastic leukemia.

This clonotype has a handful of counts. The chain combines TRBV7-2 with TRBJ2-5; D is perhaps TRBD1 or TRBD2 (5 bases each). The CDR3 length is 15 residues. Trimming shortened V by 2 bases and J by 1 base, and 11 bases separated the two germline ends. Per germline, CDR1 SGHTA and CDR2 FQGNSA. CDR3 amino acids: CASSLYGAPQETQYF. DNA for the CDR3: TGTGCCAGCAGCTTATACGGGGCCCCCCAAGAGACCCAGTACTTC.

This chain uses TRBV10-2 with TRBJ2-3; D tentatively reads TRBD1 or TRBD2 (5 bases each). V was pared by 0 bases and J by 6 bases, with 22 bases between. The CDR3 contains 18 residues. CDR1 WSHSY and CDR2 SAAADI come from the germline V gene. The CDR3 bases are TGCGCCAGCAGTGAGTCGTCAGAGGGGTGGCCCCCCCCGGATACGCAGTATTTT. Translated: CASSESSEGWPPPDTQYF.

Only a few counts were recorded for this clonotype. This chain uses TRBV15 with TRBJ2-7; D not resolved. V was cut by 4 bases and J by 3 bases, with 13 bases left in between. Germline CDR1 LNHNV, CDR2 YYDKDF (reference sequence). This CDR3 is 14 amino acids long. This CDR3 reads CATSTQGTNYEQYF. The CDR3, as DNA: TGTGCCACCAGCACTCAAGGAACTAACTACGAGCAGTACTTC.

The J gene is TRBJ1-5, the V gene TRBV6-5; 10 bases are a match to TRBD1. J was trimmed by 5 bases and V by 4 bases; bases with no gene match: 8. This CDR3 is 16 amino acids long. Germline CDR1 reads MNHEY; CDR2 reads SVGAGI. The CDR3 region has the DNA TGTGCCAGCAGTTTATTCCACGGGACAGGGGATCAGCCCCAGCATTTT. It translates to CASSLFHGTGDQPQHF.

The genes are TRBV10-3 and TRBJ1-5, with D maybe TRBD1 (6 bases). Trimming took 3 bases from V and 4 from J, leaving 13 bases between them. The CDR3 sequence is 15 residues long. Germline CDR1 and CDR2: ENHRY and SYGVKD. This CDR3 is CAISEIRGFNQPQHF. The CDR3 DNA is TGTGCCATCAGTGAAATCAGGGGTTTTAATCAGCCCCAGCATTTT.

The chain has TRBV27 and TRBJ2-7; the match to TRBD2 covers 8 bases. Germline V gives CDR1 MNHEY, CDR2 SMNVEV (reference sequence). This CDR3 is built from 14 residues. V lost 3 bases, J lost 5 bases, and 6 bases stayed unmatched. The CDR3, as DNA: TGTGCCAGCAGTTTCGCGAGCGGGAGTAACGAGCAGTACTTC. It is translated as CASSFASGSNEQYF.

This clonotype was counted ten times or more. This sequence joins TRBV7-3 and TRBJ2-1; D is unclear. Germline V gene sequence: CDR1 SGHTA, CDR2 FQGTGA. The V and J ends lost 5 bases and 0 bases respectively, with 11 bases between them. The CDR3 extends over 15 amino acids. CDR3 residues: CASSPTSSSYNEQFF. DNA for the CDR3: TGTGCCAGCAGCCCGACGAGCAGCTCCTACAATGAGCAGTTCTTC.

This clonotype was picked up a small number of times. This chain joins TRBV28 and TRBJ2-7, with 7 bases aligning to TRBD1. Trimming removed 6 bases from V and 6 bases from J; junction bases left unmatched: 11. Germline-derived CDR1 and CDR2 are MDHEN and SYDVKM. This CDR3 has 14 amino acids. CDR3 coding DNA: TGTGCCAGCAGGCCAATCGCAGGGGGACGCGAGCAGTACTTC. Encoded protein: CASRPIAGGREQYF. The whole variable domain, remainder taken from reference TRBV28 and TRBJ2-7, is DVKVTQSSRYLVKRTGEKVFLECVQDMDHENMFWYRQDPGLGLRLIYFSYDVKMKEKGDIPEGYSVSREKKERFSLILESASTNQTSMYLCASRPIAGGREQYFGPGTRLTVT.

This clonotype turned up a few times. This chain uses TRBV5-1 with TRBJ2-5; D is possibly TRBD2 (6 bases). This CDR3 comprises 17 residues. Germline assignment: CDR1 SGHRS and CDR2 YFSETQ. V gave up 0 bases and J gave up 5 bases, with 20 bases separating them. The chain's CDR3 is CASSLAGRETRRETQYF. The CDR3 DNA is TGCGCCAGCAGCTTGGCCGGGCGGGAAACGCGGCGGGAGACCCAGTACTTC.

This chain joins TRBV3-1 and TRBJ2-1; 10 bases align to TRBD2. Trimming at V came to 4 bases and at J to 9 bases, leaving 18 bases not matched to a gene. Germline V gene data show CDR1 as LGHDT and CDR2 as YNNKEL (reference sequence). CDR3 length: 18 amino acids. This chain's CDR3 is CASSPTPRASGSRGEQFF. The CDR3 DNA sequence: TGTGCCAGCAGCCCCACCCCTAGGGCTAGCGGGAGTCGGGGTGAGCAGTTCTTC.

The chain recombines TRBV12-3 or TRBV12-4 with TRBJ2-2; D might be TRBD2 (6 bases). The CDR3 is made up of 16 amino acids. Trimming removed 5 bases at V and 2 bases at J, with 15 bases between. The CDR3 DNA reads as TGTGCCAGCAGTCCAGTAGGAGGGCACAACACCGGGGAGCTGTTTTTT. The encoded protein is CASSPVGGHNTGELFF.

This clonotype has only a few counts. The CDR3 DNA follows: TGTGCCAGCAGCTTAGTGGGACAGTGGCCCTTCTTT. The encoded protein is CASSLVGQWPFF. This chain connects TRBV7-2 to TRBJ1-1; 7 nucleotides align to TRBD1. The CDR3 consists of 12 residues. Germline values: CDR1 SGHTA, CDR2 FQGNSA. J was trimmed by 14 bases and V by 1 base; bases with no gene match: 7.

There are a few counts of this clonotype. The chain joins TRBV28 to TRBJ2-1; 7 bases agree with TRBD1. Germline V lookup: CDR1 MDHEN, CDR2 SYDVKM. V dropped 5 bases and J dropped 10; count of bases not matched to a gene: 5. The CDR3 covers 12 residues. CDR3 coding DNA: TGTGCCAGCAGTCCTGACAGGGTCGAGCAGTTCTTC. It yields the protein CASSPDRVEQFF.

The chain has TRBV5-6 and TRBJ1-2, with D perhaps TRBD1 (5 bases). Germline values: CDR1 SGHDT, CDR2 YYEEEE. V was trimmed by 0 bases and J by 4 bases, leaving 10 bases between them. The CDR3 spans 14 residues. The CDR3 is CASSLEARAYGYTF. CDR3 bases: TGTGCCAGCAGCTTGGAGGCCAGGGCCTATGGCTACACCTTC.

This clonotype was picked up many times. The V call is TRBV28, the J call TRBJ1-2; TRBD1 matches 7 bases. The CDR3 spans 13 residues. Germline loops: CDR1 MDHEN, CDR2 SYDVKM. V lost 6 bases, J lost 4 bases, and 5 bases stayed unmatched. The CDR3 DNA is TGTGCCAGCAGATCTACAGGGGCCTATGGCTACACCTTC. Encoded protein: CASRSTGAYGYTF.

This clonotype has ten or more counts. In DNA form, the CDR3 reads TGTGCCAGCAGCCCGACGGACTCTTATACGCAGTATTTT. Its protein is CASSPTDSYTQYF. The rearrangement uses TRBV7-3 and TRBJ2-3; D possibly corresponds to TRBD2 (5 bases). The germline V gene has CDR1 SGHTA and CDR2 FQGTGA. V was cut by 5 bases and J by 7 bases, with 13 bases left in between. The CDR3 contains 13 residues.

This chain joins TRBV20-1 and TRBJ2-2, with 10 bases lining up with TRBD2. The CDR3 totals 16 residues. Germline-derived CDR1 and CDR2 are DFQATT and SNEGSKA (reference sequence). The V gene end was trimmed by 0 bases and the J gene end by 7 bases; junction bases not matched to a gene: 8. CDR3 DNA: TGCAGTGCTAGAGACCCTCACTCTAGCGGGAGCGGGGAGCTGTTTTTT. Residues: CSARDPHSSGSGELFF.

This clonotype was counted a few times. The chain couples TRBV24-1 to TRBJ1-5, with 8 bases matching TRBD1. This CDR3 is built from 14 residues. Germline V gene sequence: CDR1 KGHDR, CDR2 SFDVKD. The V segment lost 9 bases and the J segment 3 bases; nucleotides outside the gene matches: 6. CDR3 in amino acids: CATHRGVLNQPQHF. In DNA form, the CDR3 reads TGTGCCACCCACAGGGGGGTCCTCAATCAGCCCCAGCATTTT.

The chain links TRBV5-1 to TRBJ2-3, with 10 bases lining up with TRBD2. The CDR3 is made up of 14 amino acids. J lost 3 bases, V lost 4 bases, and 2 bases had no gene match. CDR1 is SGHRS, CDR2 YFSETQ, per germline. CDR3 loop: CASSVGLATDTQYF. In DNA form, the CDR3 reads TGCGCCAGCAGCGTGGGACTAGCGACAGATACGCAGTATTTT.

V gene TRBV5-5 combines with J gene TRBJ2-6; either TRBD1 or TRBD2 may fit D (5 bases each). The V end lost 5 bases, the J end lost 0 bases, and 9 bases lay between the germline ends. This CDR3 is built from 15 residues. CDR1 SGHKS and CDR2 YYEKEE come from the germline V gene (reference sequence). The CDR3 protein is CASRAGTSGANVLTF. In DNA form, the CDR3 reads TGTGCCAGCAGGGCCGGGACCTCTGGGGCCAACGTCCTGACTTTC.